This record covers a single T cell receptor beta chain. Its antigen is not known. J gave up 7 bases and V 4 bases, and 5 bases lay outside the gene matches. Germline V gene sequence: CDR1 SGHTA, CDR2 FQGNSA. The CDR3 contains 14 residues. This record belongs to a study of beta chain features in type 1 diabetes. As every portion of the isolated RNA was reverse transcribed, the sequencing read expressed TCRB transcripts. This table comes from immunoSEQ multiplex PCR, and its TCRdb copy is limited to in-frame clones, with some not included. The data hold 500,000 to 650,000 clones, with 9.5% to 15% observed a single time. Overall study results and limits: Junctions at VDJ sites from type 1 diabetes patients had fewer insertions and more deletions. Across patients, naive, central memory and Treg TCRB repertoires exhibited apparently greater similarity than was observed across healthy donors. It was possible that PCR favored shorter templates, equally so in patients and controls. Shortening that was moderate but significant affected the TCRB CDR3s of Type 1 diabetes patients in all four CD4+ subsets.

This sequence joins TRBV7-2 and TRBJ1-5; 9 nucleotides match TRBD1. The sequence derives from a man younger than 45 with type 1 diabetes. The sample was naive CD4+ T cells from blood. CDR3 nucleotides: TGTGCCAGCAGCTCTCGGACAGGGGAACAGCCCCAGCATTTT. This sequence encodes CASSSRTGEQPQHF. The full variable domain, in which reference TRBV7-2 and TRBJ1-5 provide the parts outside the CDR3, is GAGVSQSPSNKVTEKGKDVELRCDPISGHTALYWYRQSLGQGLEFLIYFQGNSAPDKSGLPSDRFSAERTGGSVSTLTIQRTQQEDSAVYLCASSSRTGEQPQHFGDGTRLSIL.